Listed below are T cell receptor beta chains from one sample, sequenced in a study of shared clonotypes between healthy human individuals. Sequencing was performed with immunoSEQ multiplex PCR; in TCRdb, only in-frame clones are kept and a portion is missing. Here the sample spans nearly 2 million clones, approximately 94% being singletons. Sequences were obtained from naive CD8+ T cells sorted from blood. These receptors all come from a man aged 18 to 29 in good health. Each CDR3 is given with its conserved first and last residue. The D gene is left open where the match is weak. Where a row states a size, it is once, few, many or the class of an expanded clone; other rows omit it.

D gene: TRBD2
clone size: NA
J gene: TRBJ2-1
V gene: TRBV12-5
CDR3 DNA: TGTGCTAGTGGTTCCGGCACTAGCGGTAAAAATGAGCAGTTCTTC
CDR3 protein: CASGSGTSGKNEQFF

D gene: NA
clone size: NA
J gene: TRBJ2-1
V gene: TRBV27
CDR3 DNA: TGTGCCAGCAGTTTACGCATGTACAATGAGCAGTTCTTC
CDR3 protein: CASSLRMYNEQFF

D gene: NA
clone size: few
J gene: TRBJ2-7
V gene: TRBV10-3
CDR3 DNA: TGTGCCGCGGGGACATCGATCTCCTACGAGCAGTACTTC
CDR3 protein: CAAGTSISYEQYF

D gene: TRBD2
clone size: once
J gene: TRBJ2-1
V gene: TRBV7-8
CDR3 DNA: TGTGCCAGCAGCCTAGGGACTAGCGGCCCCCCGGATGAGCAGTTCTTC
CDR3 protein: CASSLGTSGPPDEQFF

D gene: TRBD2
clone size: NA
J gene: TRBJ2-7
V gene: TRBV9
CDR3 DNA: TGTGCCAGCAGCGTGGGGACTAGCGGGGCCCACTACGAGCAGTACTTC
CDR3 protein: CASSVGTSGAHYEQYF

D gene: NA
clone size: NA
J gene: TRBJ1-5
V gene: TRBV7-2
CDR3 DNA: TGTGCCAGCAGCTTAGTGTCAGCTAGCAATCAGCCCCAGCATTTT
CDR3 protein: CASSLVSASNQPQHF

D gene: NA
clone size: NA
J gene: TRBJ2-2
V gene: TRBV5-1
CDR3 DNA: TGCGCCAGCAGCTTGGTTAACACCGGGGAGCTGTTTTTT
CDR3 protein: CASSLVNTGELFF

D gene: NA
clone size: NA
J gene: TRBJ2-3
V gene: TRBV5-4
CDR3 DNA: TGTGCCAGCATCCCCTTTCCGGGACTTGCCACAGATACGCAGTATTTT
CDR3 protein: CASIPFPGLATDTQYF

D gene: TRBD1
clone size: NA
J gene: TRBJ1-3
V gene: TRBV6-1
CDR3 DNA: TGTGCCAGCAGTGAAGCGGTAGGACAGGGTCTGGACACCATATATTTT
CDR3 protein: CASSEAVGQGLDTIYF

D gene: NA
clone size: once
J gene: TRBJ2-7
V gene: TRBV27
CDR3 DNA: TGTGCCAGCAGTTTATTGGGCGGTAGTATTTACGAGCAGTACTTC
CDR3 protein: CASSLLGGSIYEQYF

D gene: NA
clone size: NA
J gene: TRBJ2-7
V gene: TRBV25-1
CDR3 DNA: TGTGCCATCATTACCTGGTGGCAGGACTACGAGCAGTACTTC
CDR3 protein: CAIITWWQDYEQYF

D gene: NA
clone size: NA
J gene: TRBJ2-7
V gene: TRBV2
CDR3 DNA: TGTGCCAGCAGGCCAACTAGGGACTTTGTCACCTACGAGCAGTACTTC
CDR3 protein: CASRPTRDFVTYEQYF

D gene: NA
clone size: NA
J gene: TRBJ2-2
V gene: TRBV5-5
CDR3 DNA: TGTGCCAGCAGCTTGGCTTTGTTCAACACCGGGGAGCTGTTTTTT
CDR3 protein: CASSLALFNTGELFF

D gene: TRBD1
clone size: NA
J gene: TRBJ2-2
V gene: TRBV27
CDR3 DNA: TGTGCCAGCAGCCACGGACAGGGGACGGGCGGGGAGCTGTTTTTT
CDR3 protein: CASSHGQGTGGELFF

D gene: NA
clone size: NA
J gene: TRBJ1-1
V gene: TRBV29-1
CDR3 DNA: TGCAGCGTCGCCGCCTCATACACTGAAGCTTTCTTT
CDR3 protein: CSVAASYTEAFF